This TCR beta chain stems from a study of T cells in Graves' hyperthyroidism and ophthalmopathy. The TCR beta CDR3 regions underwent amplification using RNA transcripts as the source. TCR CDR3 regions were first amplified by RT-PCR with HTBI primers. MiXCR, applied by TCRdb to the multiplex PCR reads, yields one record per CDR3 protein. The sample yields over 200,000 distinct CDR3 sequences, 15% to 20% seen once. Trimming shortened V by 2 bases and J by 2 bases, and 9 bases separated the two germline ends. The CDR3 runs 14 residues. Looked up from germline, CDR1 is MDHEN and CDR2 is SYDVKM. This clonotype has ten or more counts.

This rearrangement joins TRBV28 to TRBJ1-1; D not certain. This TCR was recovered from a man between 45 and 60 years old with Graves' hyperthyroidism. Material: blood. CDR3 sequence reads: CASSLQVFNTEAFF. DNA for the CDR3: TGTGCCAGCAGTTTACAGGTTTTCAACACTGAAGCTTTCTTT.